One and the same sample provided the 8 T cell receptor beta chains below, sequenced in a study of blood T cell repertoires in COVID-19 (dated by TCRdb to the early 2020s). The library came from the immunoSEQ multiplex PCR assay. TCRdb obtained this table from immuneACCESS and retained in-frame rearrangements with V and J assigned. These tables miss some clones; where compared with another copy, unresolved V genes account for less than half of the shortfall, and the remainder is unexplained. For this sample the table gives 250,000 to 350,000 clones, of which roughly 90% were detected only once. The biggest ten clones account for under 6.5% of the sample. Sequenced: peripheral blood. These receptors were obtained from a man in his late teens or twenties who had recovered from COVID-19.

The genes are TRBV7-9 and TRBJ2-1, with a possible D match to TRBD1 (6 bases). V lost 0 bases and J lost 8, with 8 bases in between. The CDR3 loop spans 13 amino acids. The germline gives CDR1 SEHNR, CDR2 FQNEAQ (reference sequence). The CDR3 is CASSLARGDEQFF. In DNA form, the CDR3 reads TGTGCCAGCAGCTTAGCCAGGGGAGATGAGCAGTTCTTC.

The rearrangement joins TRBV19 to TRBJ1-2, with unresolved D. The CDR3 is 13 amino acids. V lost 9 bases and J 2 bases, leaving 13 bases between the germline ends. Germline CDR1 is LNHDA and CDR2 is SQIVND (reference sequence). In DNA form, the CDR3 reads TGTGCCAGCAACCGCGCAGGAAACTATGGCTACACCTTC. It yields the protein CASNRAGNYGYTF.

A single count supports this clone. The chain has TRBV11-3 and TRBJ2-3, with unresolved D. Germline lookup yields CDR1 SGHNT and CDR2 YENEEA. CDR3 length: 15 amino acids. The V and J ends lost 1 base and 6 bases respectively, with 14 bases between them. The CDR3 DNA reads TGTGCCAGCAGCTTAGGGTGGTTGGAGAAGGATACGCAGTATTTT. This encodes CASSLGWLEKDTQYF.

The rearrangement uses TRBV18 and TRBJ2-5; D might be TRBD1 (6 bases). V was cut by 2 bases and J by 1 base, with 8 bases left in between. CDR3 length: 14 residues. Germline values: CDR1 KGHSH, CDR2 LQKENI. The CDR3 region is CASSPGQSQETQYF. CDR3 sequence (DNA): TGTGCCAGCTCACCAGGACAGAGCCAAGAGACCCAGTACTTC.

The rearrangement joins TRBV19 to TRBJ2-3; 10 nucleotides agree with TRBD2. The germline CDR1 and CDR2 sequences are LNHDA and SQIVND (reference sequence). CDR3 length equals 15 residues. The ends lost 3 bases at V and 2 bases at J; junction bases unmatched: 2. DNA of the CDR3: TGTGCCAGTAGTATTCTAGCGGGGGTCACAGATACGCAGTATTTT. The encoded protein is CASSILAGVTDTQYF.

This clone appeared once. The rearrangement joins TRBV12-3 or TRBV12-4 to TRBJ1-2; no firm D call. The CDR3 extends over 13 amino acids. The V end lost 2 bases, the J end lost 6 bases, and 10 bases lay between the germline ends. In DNA form, the CDR3 reads TGTGCCAGCAGTTTACCAACATCAGATGGCTACACCTTC. Encoded protein: CASSLPTSDGYTF.

The chain recombines TRBV7-2 with TRBJ2-2; 13 nucleotides match TRBD2. Germline V CDR1 and CDR2: SGHTA, FQGNSA. This CDR3 spans 16 amino acids. The J segment lost 9 bases and the V segment lost 5 bases, leaving 9 bases of the junction unmatched. Here the CDR3 DNA reads TGTGCCAGCAGCCCCCGGACTAGCGGGGGTTCGTGGGAGCTGTTTTTT. It is translated as CASSPRTSGGSWELFF.

The rearrangement joins TRBV24-1 to TRBJ2-1; the match to TRBD1 covers 7 bases. The length of the CDR3 is 13 residues. V dropped 3 bases and J dropped 10; count of bases not matched to a gene: 5. Germline CDR1 and CDR2: KGHDR and SFDVKD. The chain's CDR3 is CATSDGLTGEQFF. As DNA, the CDR3 is TGTGCCACCAGTGATGGTTTGACAGGGGAGCAGTTCTTC.